This T cell receptor beta chain emerged from a study of blood T cells in healthy people across ages. On the study more broadly: With template switching, about one barcoded beta molecule was captured per two T cells.

Details on this clonotype: Its target is unknown.

For the second PCR, which ran for 7 to 11 cycles, a sample-barcoded 5' primer and a J-beta primer mix were used. A template-switch adaptor with 12 random nucleotides tagged each cDNA molecule. TCRdb used MiXCR to reprocess the 5' RACE reads, holding one entry per CDR3 protein. The sample lists 950,000 to 1,200,000 distinct CDR3 sequences; around two fifths were seen once. General study points: Higher diversity and more naive CD4+ cells were features of long-lived donors, compared to aged donors.

The CDR3 extends over 16 amino acids. V shed 5 bases and J shed 0 bases, with 14 bases lying between them. Germline V lookup: CDR1 MNHEY, CDR2 SMNVEV (reference sequence). The chain is built from TRBV27 and TRBJ1-5; weak D call: TRBD1 (5 bases). Specimen: blood. This sequence originates from a man younger than 35 in good health. The CDR3 sequence is CASSPRGRVSNQPQHF. CDR3 coding DNA: TGTGCCAGCAGTCCAAGGGGCAGGGTTAGCAATCAGCCCCAGCATTTT.